Following are 11 T cell receptor beta chains from one sample sequenced in a study of cytomegalovirus exposure and HLA in healthy donors. The PCR had 60 Vbeta and 13 Jbeta primers. Data came from immunoSEQ multiplex PCR; TCRdb stores just in-frame clones and leaves some out. This table holds 100,000 to 150,000 clones, approximately 69% found once. The sequencing input was PBMCs. These TCRs come from a man aged 35 to 55 in good health and CMV-seropositive.

The gene calls are TRBV9 and TRBJ1-1; no clear D. V dropped 4 bases and J dropped 4 bases, with 17 bases sitting between them. The germline gives CDR1 SGDLS, CDR2 YYNGEE. The CDR3 covers 15 residues. CDR3 in DNA: TGTGCCAGCAGCCCCTCGGGAGGGCTTGGCACTGAAGCTTTCTTT. This sequence encodes CASSPSGGLGTEAFF.

The V and J genes are TRBV13 and TRBJ2-2; the match to TRBD2 covers 10 bases. Germline CDR1 and CDR2: PRHDT and FYEKMQ (reference sequence). V was pared by 4 bases and J by 6 bases, with 8 bases of the junction left unmatched. This CDR3 spans 16 amino acids. Here the CDR3 DNA reads TGTGCCAGCAGCTACGGAGCGGGGGGGCCCCCCGGGGAGCTGTTTTTT. It yields the protein CASSYGAGGPPGELFF. Variable domain in full (rest from reference TRBV13 and TRBJ2-2): AAGVIQSPRHLIKEKRETATLKCYPIPRHDTVYWYQQGPGQDPQFLISFYEKMQSDKGSIPDRFSAQQFSDYHSELNMSSLELGDSALYFCASSYGAGGPPGELFFGEGSRLTVL.

The chain recombines TRBV18 with TRBJ2-5, with 7 bases fitting TRBD2. V lost 2 bases to trimming and J lost 5 bases; unmatched junction nucleotides: 8. Germline CDR1 KGHSH, CDR2 LQKENI. This CDR3 comprises 15 residues. The CDR3 region is CASSPTTGGSETQYF. In nucleotides, the CDR3 is TGTGCCAGCTCACCAACTACCGGGGGGTCGGAGACCCAGTACTTC.

The gene calls are TRBV29-1 and TRBJ2-1; 7 bases align to TRBD2. The germline gives CDR1 SQVTM, CDR2 ANQGSEA. J was trimmed by 8 bases and V by 6 bases; bases with no gene match: 10. The CDR3 loop spans 13 amino acids. The CDR3 nucleotides read TGCAGCGTCGCGGGACTACCAAGGGATGAGCAGTTCTTC. This sequence encodes CSVAGLPRDEQFF.

The gene calls are TRBV29-1 and TRBJ2-1, with TRBD2 matching 10 bases. This CDR3 spans 16 amino acids. V dropped 1 base and J dropped 6; count of bases not matched to a gene: 9. Germline V gene data show CDR1 as SQVTM and CDR2 as ANQGSEA. CDR3 nucleotides: TGCAGCGTTGAAGGTGGACTAGCGGAGAATTTCAATGAGCAGTTCTTC. This sequence encodes CSVEGGLAENFNEQFF.

This clone was counted a few times. This chain connects TRBV11-3 to TRBJ2-7, with TRBD2 matching 7 bases. The V gene's germline CDR1 is SGHNT and CDR2 YENEEA. This CDR3 is 13 amino acids long. The V gene end was trimmed by 1 base and the J gene end by 6 bases; junction bases not matched to a gene: 3. The CDR3 spells CASSLAAGVEQYF. Written as DNA, the CDR3 is TGTGCCAGCAGCTTAGCGGCGGGAGTCGAGCAGTACTTC. Together with reference TRBV11-3 and TRBJ2-7, the CDR3 gives the full variable domain: EAGVVQSPRYKIIEKKQPVAFWCNPISGHNTLYWYLQNLGQGPELLIRYENEEAVDDSQLPKDRFSAERLKGVDSTLKIQPAELGDSAVYLCASSLAAGVEQYFGPGTRLTVT.

This clone was counted a few times. The V call is TRBV9, the J call TRBJ2-5, with 9 bases identical to TRBD1. Per germline, CDR1 SGDLS and CDR2 YYNGEE. V trimming: 3 bases; J trimming: 2 bases; junction bases outside the gene matches: 5. There are 15 residues in the CDR3. Here the CDR3 reads CASSGGQGHQETQYF. The DNA of the CDR3 is TGTGCCAGCAGCGGCGGACAGGGGCATCAAGAGACCCAGTACTTC.

J is TRBJ1-2 and V is TRBV4-1; 8 nucleotides align to TRBD1. Losses at the gene ends were 1 base for V and 3 bases for J; bases not matched to a gene: 7. Germline V gene lookup returns CDR1 MGHRA and CDR2 YSYEKL. The CDR3 totals 16 residues. CDR3 sequence (DNA): TGCGCCAGCAGCCAAGCGGCAGGGGGCATTGACTATGGCTACACCTTC. As protein: CASSQAAGGIDYGYTF.

The V and J genes are TRBV9 and TRBJ1-1, with D possibly TRBD1 on 6 matching bases. Trimming took 5 bases from V and 8 from J, leaving 16 bases between them. CDR1 is SGDLS, CDR2 YYNGEE, per germline. This CDR3 region has 13 residues. For the CDR3, the DNA is TGTGCCAGCAGTGGGTCGGGGGGCTCGGAAGCTTTCTTT. As protein: CASSGSGGSEAFF.

The CDR3 spells CASSQDQYEQYF. DNA for the CDR3: TGCGCCAGCAGCCAAGATCAATACGAGCAGTACTTC. This chain connects TRBV4-1 to TRBJ2-7; D is uncertain. The CDR3 runs 12 residues. Trimming left V 0 bases short and J 4 bases short, with 4 bases between. In germline, CDR1 is MGHRA, CDR2 YSYEKL.

The rearrangement links TRBV9 to TRBJ2-5; weak D call: TRBD2 (6 bases). The germline V gene has CDR1 SGDLS and CDR2 YYNGEE. CDR3 size: 17 residues. Trimming left V 2 bases short and J 2 bases short, with 19 bases between. CDR3 residues: CASSVDSGGALQETQYF. The CDR3 nucleotides are TGTGCCAGCAGCGTTGATTCGGGCGGGGCCTTACAAGAGACCCAGTACTTC.